This T cell receptor (beta chain) was sequenced during a study of blood T cell repertoires in COVID-19. About the study: There were acute and convalescent COVID-19 samples, and they came from the United States, Italy and Spain. The cDNA or gDNA used as material had been derived from T cells, B-cell-depleted T cells, or PBMCs.

Here immunoSEQ multiplex PCR was the method, and the copy in TCRdb shows in-frame clones only, minus some. The sample contains about 100,000 clones, 85% of which appear only once. The receptor comes from a man in his fifties with active or convalescent COVID-19. Material for sequencing was peripheral blood.

The DNA of the CDR3 is TGTGCCAGCAGCTTGAGTGGCTTACACTCTGGGGCCAACGTCCTGACTTTC. It is translated as CASSLSGLHSGANVLTF. This chain connects TRBV5-5 to TRBJ2-6; D unresolved. V was clipped by 1 base and J by 0 bases, with 11 bases between them. The CDR3 contains 17 residues. Germline V gives CDR1 SGHKS, CDR2 YYEKEE (reference sequence).